This T cell receptor beta chain was identified in a study of OX40 agonist ivuxolimab in advanced cancers. Study-wide results and limits: Among some nonresponders, normalized T-cell clonal expansion was also low.

CDR3 size: 19 residues. The ends were cut back, 0 bases at V and 2 bases at J, with 18 bases in the middle. The germline V gene has CDR1 SGHRS and CDR2 YFSETQ. TCRdb's table, derived via immunoSEQ multiplex PCR, lists solely in-frame clones and lacks some. The sample lists tens of thousands of clones, around 83% occurring once. On this clone: Its specificity is not known.

Any history of autoimmune disease or systemic immunosuppression disqualified patients. The study sampled blood at baseline, cycle 4 day 1, and cycle 7 day 1. This receptor was obtained from an adult with an advanced solid tumor such as melanoma, head and neck, liver or kidney cancer. The chain couples TRBV5-1 to TRBJ2-6, with D perhaps matching TRBD1 or TRBD2 (6 bases each). Sequenced here: CD4+ or CD8+ T cells sorted from blood, sampled in a trial of the OX40 agonist ivuxolimab. The CDR3 reads CASSLDTGLGGTGANVLTF. The CDR3 coding sequence is TGCGCCAGCAGCTTGGATACCGGCCTCGGGGGCACTGGGGCCAACGTCCTGACTTTC.